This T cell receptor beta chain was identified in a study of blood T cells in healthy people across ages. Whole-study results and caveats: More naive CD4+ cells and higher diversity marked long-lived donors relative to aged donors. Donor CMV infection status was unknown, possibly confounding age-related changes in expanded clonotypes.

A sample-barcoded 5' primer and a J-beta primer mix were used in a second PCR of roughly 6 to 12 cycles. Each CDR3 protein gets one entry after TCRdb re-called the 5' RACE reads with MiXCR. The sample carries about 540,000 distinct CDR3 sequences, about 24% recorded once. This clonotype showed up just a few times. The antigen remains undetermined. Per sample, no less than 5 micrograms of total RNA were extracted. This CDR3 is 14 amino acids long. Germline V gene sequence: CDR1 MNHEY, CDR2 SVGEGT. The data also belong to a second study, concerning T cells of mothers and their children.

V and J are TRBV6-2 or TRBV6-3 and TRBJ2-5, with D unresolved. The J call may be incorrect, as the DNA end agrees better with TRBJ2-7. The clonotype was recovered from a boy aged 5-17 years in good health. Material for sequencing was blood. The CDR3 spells CASSLLGSAYEQYF. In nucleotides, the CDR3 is TGTGCCAGCAGTCTCCTGGGGTCGGCCTACGAGCAGTACTTC.